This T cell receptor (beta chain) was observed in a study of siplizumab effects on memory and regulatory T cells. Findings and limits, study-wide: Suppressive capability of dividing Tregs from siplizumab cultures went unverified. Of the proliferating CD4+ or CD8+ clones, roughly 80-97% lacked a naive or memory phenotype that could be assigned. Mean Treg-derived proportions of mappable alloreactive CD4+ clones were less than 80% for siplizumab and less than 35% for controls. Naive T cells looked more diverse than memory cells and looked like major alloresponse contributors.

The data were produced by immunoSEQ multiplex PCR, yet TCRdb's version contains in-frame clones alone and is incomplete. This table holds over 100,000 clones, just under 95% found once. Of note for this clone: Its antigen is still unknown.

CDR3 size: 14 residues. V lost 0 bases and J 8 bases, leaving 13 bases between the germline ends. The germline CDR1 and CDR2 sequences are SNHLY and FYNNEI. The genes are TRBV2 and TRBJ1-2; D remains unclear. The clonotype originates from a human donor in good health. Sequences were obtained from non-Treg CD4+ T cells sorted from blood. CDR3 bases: TGTGCCAGCAGTGAAGCTCGGACTCTCGGAGGCTACACCTTC. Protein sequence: CASSEARTLGGYTF.